This note documents a single TCR beta chain sequence. The target antigen is unknown. This specimen belongs to a study of identical twins. Study-level findings and limits: The models systematically underestimated how much out-of-frame TCR alpha was shared in monozygotic twins.

The length of the CDR3 is 14 residues. The ends were cut back, 0 bases at V and 1 base at J, with 6 bases in the middle. Germline CDR1 SGHRS, CDR2 YFSETQ. Healthy Caucasian individuals made up all the donors. MiXCR, run by TCRdb on the 5' RACE reads, gives a single entry per CDR3 protein. Of 240,000 or so distinct CDR3 sequences listed, about 7.3% were seen once; the top ten hold roughly 3.6%. The data were also submitted as part of a second study, on yellow fever vaccine responses in identical twins.

The V call is TRBV5-1, the J call TRBJ2-3; D not certain. Material: memory (CD45RO+) T cells sorted from blood. The receptor's source is a woman aged 18 to 35 in good health. CDR3: CASSLGAGTDTQYF. The CDR3 DNA is TGCGCCAGCAGCTTGGGGGCGGGCACAGATACGCAGTATTTT.